The 23 T cell receptor beta chains listed next were all sequenced from one sample in a study of type 1 regulatory T cells. The antigens these receptors bind are not known. MiXCR, run by TCRdb on the reads, gives a single entry per CDR3 protein. The table shows roughly 68,000 distinct CDR3 sequences, with about 60% occurring only once. Sequencing was carried out using cultured T cells, either the whole culture or a sorted T cell fraction (not recorded which). Subset given: Tr1-enriched cell product generated in vitro against host alloantigens. These receptors were taken from a human donor in good health.

This chain uses TRBV2 with TRBJ2-7, with TRBD2 matching over 7 bases. The CDR3 is 13 residues long. Trimming took 10 bases from V and 4 from J; bases not matched to a gene: 10. Germline CDR1 SNHLY, CDR2 FYNNEI. The DNA of the CDR3 is TGTGCCACCAAGCGGGAAGCAACATACGAGCAGTACTTC. It is translated as CATKREATYEQYF.

A single count supports this clonotype. The CDR3 sequence: CASSLQNVGTDTQYF. The CDR3 DNA sequence: TGCGCCAGCAGCTTGCAAAATGTTGGGACAGATACGCAGTATTTT. V is TRBV5-1 and J is TRBJ2-3; no clear D gene. The V gene's germline CDR1 is SGHRS and CDR2 YFSETQ. The CDR3 spans 15 residues. The ends were cut back, 1 base at V and 3 bases at J, with 12 bases in the middle. Full variable domain (rest looked up from reference TRBV5-1 and TRBJ2-3): KAGVTQTPRYLIKTRGQQVTLSCSPISGHRSVSWYQQTPGQGLQFLFEYFSETQRNKGNFPGRFSGRQFSNSRSEMNVSTLELGDSALYLCASSLQNVGTDTQYFGPGTRLTVL.

This clonotype has only one observation. V and J are TRBV27 and TRBJ1-1; TRBD1 might be the D (5 bases). CDR3 length: 15 amino acids. V was clipped by 5 bases and J by 1 base, with 14 bases between them. Germline lookup yields CDR1 MNHEY and CDR2 SMNVEV (reference sequence). The CDR3 DNA is TGTGCCAGCAGTCCATGGGACCCCGGGAACACTGAAGCTTTCTTT. Protein product: CASSPWDPGNTEAFF.

CDR3 protein: CSASTGPISYEQYF. DNA for the CDR3: TGCAGTGCTAGTACGGGACCAATCTCCTACGAGCAGTACTTC. The rearrangement uses TRBV20-1 and TRBJ2-7, with D perhaps TRBD1 or TRBD2 (5 bases each). CDR1 and CDR2 (germline): DFQATT, SNEGSKA (reference sequence). This CDR3 has 14 amino acids. Trimming left V 3 bases short and J 0 bases short, with 12 bases between.

This chain links TRBV27 with TRBJ2-3; TRBD1 matches 8 bases. Germline CDR1 MNHEY, CDR2 SMNVEV (reference sequence). V shed 6 bases, J shed 0 bases, and the junction held 2 bases outside the gene matches. The CDR3 loop spans 14 amino acids. The CDR3: CASRRQGSTDTQYF. The CDR3 bases are TGTGCCAGCAGGAGACAGGGGAGCACAGATACGCAGTATTTT.

As to this clonotype: Relative to the germline gene, one junction end is altered; a read error may explain this. This chain connects TRBV4-2 to TRBJ2-1; D is ambiguous. The CDR3 sequence is 14 residues long. Per germline, CDR1 LGHNA and CDR2 YNFKEQ. The CDR3 DNA sequence: TGTGTCAGCAGCCAAGATTTACGGCTCAATGAGCAGTTCTTC. It codes for CVSSQDLRLNEQFF.

This clonotype was observed a few times. The chain uses TRBV7-9 and TRBJ2-3; 11 nucleotides match TRBD1. With 5 bases clipped from V and 6 bases from J, the junction kept 4 bases outside the gene matches. This CDR3 is 14 amino acids long. Germline V gene lookup returns CDR1 SEHNR and CDR2 FQNEAQ (reference sequence). CDR3 amino acids: CASSQDRGLDTQYF. CDR3 DNA sequence: TGTGCCAGCAGCCAGGACAGGGGGCTTGATACGCAGTATTTT.

This clonotype was detected only a few times. DNA for the CDR3: TGTGCCAGCAGCCAAGATCTAGTCAGGGGGCTCCAAGAGACCCAGTACTTC. Amino acids: CASSQDLVRGLQETQYF. The chain joins TRBV4-2 to TRBJ2-5; 8 bases line up with TRBD1. Germline CDR1 and CDR2: LGHNA and YNFKEQ. V lost 0 bases and J lost 1; bases outside the gene matches: 7. CDR3 length equals 17 residues.

The J gene is TRBJ1-5, the V gene TRBV12-3 or TRBV12-4; 7 bases line up with TRBD1. The CDR3 has 20 residues. The V gene end was trimmed by 3 bases and the J gene end by 4 bases; junction bases not matched to a gene: 21. The CDR3 region is CASSFSPFFGDSLLNQPQHF. CDR3 in DNA: TGTGCCAGCAGTTTCTCTCCCTTTTTTGGGGACAGCCTTCTTAATCAGCCCCAGCATTTT.

This clonotype was recorded only once. The chain is built from TRBV5-1 and TRBJ2-1; 9 bases are shared with TRBD2. V shed 4 bases and J 6 bases; nucleotides not matched to a gene: 8. In germline, CDR1 is SGHRS, CDR2 YFSETQ. The CDR3 sequence is 15 residues long. The CDR3 sequence: CASSPRAGGSNEQFF. As DNA, the CDR3 is TGCGCCAGCAGCCCTCGGGCGGGAGGGTCCAATGAGCAGTTCTTC.

This clonotype was detected many times. The chain recombines TRBV2 with TRBJ2-4; D call uncertain. V lost 4 bases and J lost 0, with 7 bases in between. This CDR3 contains 14 residues. In germline, CDR1 is SNHLY, CDR2 FYNNEI. This CDR3 is CASSAGLAKNIQYF. In DNA form, the CDR3 reads TGTGCCAGCAGTGCCGGATTAGCCAAAAACATTCAGTACTTC. The variable domain in full, with the rest retrieved from reference TRBV2 and TRBJ2-4, is EPEVTQTPSHQVTQMGQEVILRCVPISNHLYFYWYRQILGQKVEFLVSFYNNEISEKSEIFDDQFSVERPDGSNFTLKIRSTKLEDSAMYFCASSAGLAKNIQYFGAGTRLSVL.

The chain links TRBV6-6 to TRBJ2-2, with 7 bases lining up with TRBD2. Trimming took 6 bases from V and 6 from J; bases not matched to a gene: 10. In germline, CDR1 is MNHNY, CDR2 SVGAGI (reference sequence). The CDR3 extends over 15 amino acids. CDR3 in DNA: TGTGCCAGCAGCCGGCGTCTAGCGGAGTCCGGGGAGCTGTTTTTT. It codes for CASSRRLAESGELFF.

The gene calls are TRBV24-1 and TRBJ1-1; D call uncertain. V lost 7 bases to trimming and J lost 8 bases, with 10 bases between them. The germline V gene encodes CDR1 KGHDR and CDR2 SFDVKD. The CDR3 is 11 residues long. The CDR3 loop is CATRRGDEAFF. In nucleotides, the CDR3 is TGTGCCACCAGACGGGGAGACGAAGCTTTCTTT.

The gene calls are TRBV20-1 and TRBJ2-1, with 11 bases fitting TRBD1. From germline, CDR1 is DFQATT and CDR2 SNEGSKA (reference sequence). Unmatched junction bases numbered 10, after V lost 5 bases and J lost 7 bases. The CDR3 sequence is 15 residues long. DNA for the CDR3: TGCAGTGCTCCAATCCCGGGGACAGGGGGGAATGAGCAGTTCTTC. Protein product: CSAPIPGTGGNEQFF.

The V gene is TRBV2, the J gene TRBJ2-5; D perhaps matches TRBD1 (5 bases). Germline V gene data show CDR1 as SNHLY and CDR2 as FYNNEI. V was trimmed by 3 bases and J by 5 bases, leaving 10 bases between them. The CDR3 spans 13 residues. The CDR3: CASSEGRPETQYF. CDR3 DNA sequence: TGTGCCAGCAGTGAGGGGCGGCCCGAGACCCAGTACTTC.

This clonotype was observed a few times. This chain links TRBV7-2 with TRBJ2-7, with 9 bases matching TRBD2. The length of the CDR3 is 14 residues. J gave up 2 bases and V 1 base, and 0 bases lay outside the gene matches. Germline V gene lookup returns CDR1 SGHTA and CDR2 FQGNSA. The CDR3 is CASSLGLAAYEQYF. In DNA, the CDR3 is TGTGCCAGCAGCTTAGGACTAGCGGCCTACGAGCAGTACTTC. The complete variable domain, with remaining parts taken from reference TRBV7-2 and TRBJ2-7, reads GAGVSQSPSNKVTEKGKDVELRCDPISGHTALYWYRQSLGQGLEFLIYFQGNSAPDKSGLPSDRFSAERTGGSVSTLTIQRTQQEDSAVYLCASSLGLAAYEQYFGPGTRLTVT.

The J gene is TRBJ2-7, the V gene TRBV2; 11 bases are shared with TRBD2. Per the germline V gene, CDR1 is SNHLY and CDR2 is FYNNEI. CDR3 size: 14 residues. Trimming at V came to 5 bases and at J to 2 bases, leaving 2 bases not matched to a gene. The DNA for the CDR3 is TGTGCCAGCAGTCCGGGACTAGCGGCCTACGAGCAGTACTTC. Translated, it gives CASSPGLAAYEQYF. The whole variable domain, remainder taken from reference TRBV2 and TRBJ2-7, is EPEVTQTPSHQVTQMGQEVILRCVPISNHLYFYWYRQILGQKVEFLVSFYNNEISEKSEIFDDQFSVERPDGSNFTLKIRSTKLEDSAMYFCASSPGLAAYEQYFGPGTRLTVT.

The rearrangement links TRBV7-9 to TRBJ1-3; D remains unclear. The germline V gene has CDR1 SEHNR and CDR2 FQNEAQ (reference sequence). CDR3 length: 14 amino acids. Between the trimmed V and J ends, which lost 0 bases and 1 base, there was a span of 4 bases. CDR3: CASSLAGSGNTIYF. For the CDR3, the DNA is TGTGCCAGCAGCTTAGCAGGGTCTGGAAACACCATATATTTT.

The chain combines TRBV19 with TRBJ1-5; tentative D call: TRBD1 (6 bases). The CDR3 has 15 amino acids. Trimming removed 6 bases at V and 8 bases at J, with 20 bases between. In germline, CDR1 is LNHDA, CDR2 SQIVND (reference sequence). The DNA of the CDR3 is TGTGCCAGTAGCGGGAGTGGGGGGGCCAGGGAGCCCCAGCATTTT. It translates to CASSGSGGAREPQHF.

The genes are TRBV20-1 and TRBJ2-7, with D uncertain. The CDR3 runs to 13 residues. Germline values: CDR1 DFQATT, CDR2 SNEGSKA (reference sequence). Deletions cut 0 bases from V and 4 bases from J, with 10 bases between. The CDR3 region has the DNA TGCAGTGCTAGAGATGCTGCGCGGTACGAGCAGTACTTC. It yields the protein CSARDAARYEQYF.

J is TRBJ2-7 and V is TRBV20-1; no clear D gene. Trimming cost V 3 bases and J 2 bases, with 11 bases left between them. The CDR3 runs to 13 residues. Per the germline V gene, CDR1 is DFQATT and CDR2 is SNEGSKA (reference sequence). CDR3 nucleotides: TGCAGTGCTAGCCCCAGGAGTCCCTACGAGCAGTACTTC. As protein: CSASPRSPYEQYF.

The gene calls are TRBV24-1 and TRBJ2-1, with 9 positions matching TRBD1. The trim removed 3 bases at V and 1 base at J, leaving 9 bases unmatched. Germline lookup yields CDR1 KGHDR and CDR2 SFDVKD. The CDR3 contains 18 residues. CDR3 residues: CATSDDRTGTGSYNEQFF. The CDR3 DNA follows: TGTGCCACCAGTGATGATCGGACAGGGACAGGGTCCTACAATGAGCAGTTCTTC.

The chain uses TRBV18 and TRBJ1-2; 9 bases align to TRBD1. Germline V lookup: CDR1 KGHSH, CDR2 LQKENI. The CDR3 spans 14 residues. With 3 bases clipped from V and 7 bases from J, the junction kept 6 bases outside the gene matches. As DNA, the CDR3 is TGTGCCAGCTCACCGCAACAGGGGGCTCGTGGCTACACCTTC. This translates into CASSPQQGARGYTF. The full variable domain, in which reference TRBV18 and TRBJ1-2 provide the parts outside the CDR3, is NAGVMQNPRHLVRRRGQEARLRCSPMKGHSHVYWYRQLPEEGLKFMVYLQKENIIDESGMPKERFSAEFPKEGPSILRIQQVVRGDSAAYFCASSPQQGARGYTFGSGTRLTVV.